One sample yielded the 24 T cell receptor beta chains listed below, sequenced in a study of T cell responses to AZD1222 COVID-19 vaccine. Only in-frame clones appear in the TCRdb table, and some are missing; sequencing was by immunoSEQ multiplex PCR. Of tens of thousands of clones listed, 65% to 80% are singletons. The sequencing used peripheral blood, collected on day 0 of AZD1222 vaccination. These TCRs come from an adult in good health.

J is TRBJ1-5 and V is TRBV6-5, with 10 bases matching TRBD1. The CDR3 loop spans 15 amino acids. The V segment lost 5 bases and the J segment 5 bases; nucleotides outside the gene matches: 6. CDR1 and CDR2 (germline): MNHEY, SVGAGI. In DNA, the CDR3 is TGTGCCAGCAGTCCGGGACAGGGGTTTCATCAGCCCCAGCATTTT. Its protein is CASSPGQGFHQPQHF.

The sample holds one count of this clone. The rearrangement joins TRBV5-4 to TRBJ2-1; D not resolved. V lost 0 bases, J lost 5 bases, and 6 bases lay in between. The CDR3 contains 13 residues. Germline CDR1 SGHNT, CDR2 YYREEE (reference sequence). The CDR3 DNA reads TGTGCCAGCAGCTTGGTAGCAAACAATGAGCAGTTCTTC. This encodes CASSLVANNEQFF.

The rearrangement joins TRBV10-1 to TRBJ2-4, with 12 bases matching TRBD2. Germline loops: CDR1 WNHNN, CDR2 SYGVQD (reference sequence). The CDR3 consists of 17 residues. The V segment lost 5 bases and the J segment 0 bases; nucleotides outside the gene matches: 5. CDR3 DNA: TGCGCCAGCAGTCCCGGGACTAGCGGGCTAGCCAAAAACATTCAGTACTTC. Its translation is CASSPGTSGLAKNIQYF.

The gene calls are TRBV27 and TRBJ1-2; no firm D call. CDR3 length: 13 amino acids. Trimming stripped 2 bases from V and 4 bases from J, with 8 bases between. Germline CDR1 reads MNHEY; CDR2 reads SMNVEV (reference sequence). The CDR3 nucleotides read TGTGCCAGCAGTTTAACGTATAGCTATGGCTACACCTTC. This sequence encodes CASSLTYSYGYTF.

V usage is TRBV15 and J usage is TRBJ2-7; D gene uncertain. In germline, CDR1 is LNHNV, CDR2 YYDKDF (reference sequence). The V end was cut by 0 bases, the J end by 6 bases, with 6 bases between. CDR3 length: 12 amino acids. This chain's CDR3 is CATSRDSREQYF. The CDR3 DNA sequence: TGTGCCACCAGCAGAGATTCTCGCGAGCAGTACTTC. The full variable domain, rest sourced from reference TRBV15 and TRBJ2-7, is DAMVIQNPRYQVTQFGKPVTLSCSQTLNHNVMYWYQQKSSQAPKLLFHYYDKDFNNEADTPDNFQSRRPNTSFCFLDIRSPGLGDTAMYLCATSRDSREQYFGPGTRLTVT.

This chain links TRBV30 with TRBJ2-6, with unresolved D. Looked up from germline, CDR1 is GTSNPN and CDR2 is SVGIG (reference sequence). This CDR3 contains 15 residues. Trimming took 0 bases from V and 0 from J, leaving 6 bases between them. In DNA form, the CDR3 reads TGTGCCTGGAGTGTACAGATCTCTGGGGCCAACGTCCTGACTTTC. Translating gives CAWSVQISGANVLTF.

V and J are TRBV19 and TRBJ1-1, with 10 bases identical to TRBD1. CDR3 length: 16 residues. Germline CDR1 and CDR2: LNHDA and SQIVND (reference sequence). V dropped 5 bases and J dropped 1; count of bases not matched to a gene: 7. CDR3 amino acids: CASSPRTGGRNTEAFF. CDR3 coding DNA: TGTGCCAGTAGTCCTCGGACAGGGGGTCGGAACACTGAAGCTTTCTTT.

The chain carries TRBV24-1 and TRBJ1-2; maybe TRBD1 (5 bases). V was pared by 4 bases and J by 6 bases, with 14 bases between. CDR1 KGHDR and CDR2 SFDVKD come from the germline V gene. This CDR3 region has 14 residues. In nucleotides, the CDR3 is TGTGCCACCAGTGACATCGGGAGGGGCCATGGCTACACCTTC. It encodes CATSDIGRGHGYTF.

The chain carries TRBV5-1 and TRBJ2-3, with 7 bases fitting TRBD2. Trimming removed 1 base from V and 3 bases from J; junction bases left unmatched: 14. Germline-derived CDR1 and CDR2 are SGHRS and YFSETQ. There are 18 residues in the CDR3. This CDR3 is CASSLTGRIDGKTDTQYF. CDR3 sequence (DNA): TGCGCCAGCAGCTTGACCGGGAGGATTGACGGGAAGACAGATACGCAGTATTTT.

The CDR3 is CASSPSQGGAGETQYF. DNA for the CDR3: TGTGCCAGCAGCCCCAGCCAGGGGGGCGCGGGGGAGACCCAGTACTTC. The rearrangement joins TRBV13 to TRBJ2-5; D might be TRBD1 (7 bases). The CDR3 sequence is 16 residues long. Trimming removed 5 bases from V and 5 bases from J, with 21 bases in between. Germline CDR1 PRHDT, CDR2 FYEKMQ (reference sequence).

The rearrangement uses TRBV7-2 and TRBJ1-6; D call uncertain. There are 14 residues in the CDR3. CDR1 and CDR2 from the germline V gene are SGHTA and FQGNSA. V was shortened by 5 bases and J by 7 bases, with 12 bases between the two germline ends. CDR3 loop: CASSPGLENSPLHF. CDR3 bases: TGTGCCAGCAGCCCAGGACTGGAAAATTCACCCCTCCACTTT. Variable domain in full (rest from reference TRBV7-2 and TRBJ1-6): GAGVSQSPSNKVTEKGKDVELRCDPISGHTALYWYRQSLGQGLEFLIYFQGNSAPDKSGLPSDRFSAERTGGSVSTLTIQRTQQEDSAVYLCASSPGLENSPLHFGNGTRLTVT.

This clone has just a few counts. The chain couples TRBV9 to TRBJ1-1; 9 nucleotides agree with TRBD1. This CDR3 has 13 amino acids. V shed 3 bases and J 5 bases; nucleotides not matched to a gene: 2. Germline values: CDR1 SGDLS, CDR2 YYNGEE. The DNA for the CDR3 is TGTGCCAGCAGCGCACAGGGGGCTACTGAAGCTTTCTTT. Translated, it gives CASSAQGATEAFF. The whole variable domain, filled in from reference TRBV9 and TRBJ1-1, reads DSGVTQTPKHLITATGQRVTLRCSPRSGDLSVYWYQQSLDQGLQFLIQYYNGEERAKGNILERFSAQQFPDLHSELNLSSLELGDSALYFCASSAQGATEAFFGQGTRLTVV.

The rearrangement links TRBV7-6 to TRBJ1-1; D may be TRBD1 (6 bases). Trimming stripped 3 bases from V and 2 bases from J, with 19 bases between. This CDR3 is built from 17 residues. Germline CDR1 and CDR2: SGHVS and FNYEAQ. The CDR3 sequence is CASSLRGIGQINTEAFF. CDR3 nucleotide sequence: TGTGCCAGCAGCTTGAGAGGGATCGGACAGATAAACACTGAAGCTTTCTTT. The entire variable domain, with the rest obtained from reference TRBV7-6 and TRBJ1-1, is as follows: GAGVSQSPRYKVTKRGQDVALRCDPISGHVSLYWYRQALGQGPEFLTYFNYEAQQDKSGLPNDRFSAERPEGSISTLTIQRTEQRDSAMYRCASSLRGIGQINTEAFFGQGTRLTVV.

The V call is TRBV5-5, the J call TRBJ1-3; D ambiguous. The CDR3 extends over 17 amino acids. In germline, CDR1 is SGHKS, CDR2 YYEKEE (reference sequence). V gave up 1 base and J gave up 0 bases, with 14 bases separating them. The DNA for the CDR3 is TGTGCCAGCAGCTTGAGGGAAGGTTGGAGCTCTGGAAACACCATATATTTT. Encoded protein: CASSLREGWSSGNTIYF.

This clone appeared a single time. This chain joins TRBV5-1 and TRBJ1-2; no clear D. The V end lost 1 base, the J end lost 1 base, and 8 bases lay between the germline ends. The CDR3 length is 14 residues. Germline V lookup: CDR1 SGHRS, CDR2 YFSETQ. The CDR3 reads CASSLMGSNYGYTF. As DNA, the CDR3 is TGCGCCAGCAGCTTGATGGGGAGTAACTATGGCTACACCTTC.

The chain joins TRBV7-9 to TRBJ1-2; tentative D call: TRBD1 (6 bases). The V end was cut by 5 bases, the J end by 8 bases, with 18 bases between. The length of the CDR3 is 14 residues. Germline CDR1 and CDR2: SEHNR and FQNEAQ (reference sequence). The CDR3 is CASSPSGGTPGYTF. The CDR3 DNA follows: TGTGCCAGCAGCCCCAGTGGAGGGACACCCGGCTACACCTTC.

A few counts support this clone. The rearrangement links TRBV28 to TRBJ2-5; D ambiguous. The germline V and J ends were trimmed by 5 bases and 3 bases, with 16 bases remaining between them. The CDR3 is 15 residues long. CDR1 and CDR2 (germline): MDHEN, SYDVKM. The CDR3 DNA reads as TGTGCCAGCAGTCCCCCCCGTCCTTCCGAAGAGACCCAGTACTTC. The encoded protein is CASSPPRPSEETQYF.

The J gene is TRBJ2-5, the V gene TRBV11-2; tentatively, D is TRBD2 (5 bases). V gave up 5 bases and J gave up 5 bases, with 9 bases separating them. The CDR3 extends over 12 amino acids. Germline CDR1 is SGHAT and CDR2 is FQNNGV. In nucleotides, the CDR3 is TGTGCCAGCAGCGCCCCGGGGGAGACCCAGTACTTC. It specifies CASSAPGETQYF. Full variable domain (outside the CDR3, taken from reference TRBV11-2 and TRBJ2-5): EAGVAQSPRYKIIEKRQSVAFWCNPISGHATLYWYQQILGQGPKLLIQFQNNGVVDDSQLPKDRFSAERLKGVDSTLKIQPAKLEDSAVYLCASSAPGETQYFGPGTRLLVL.

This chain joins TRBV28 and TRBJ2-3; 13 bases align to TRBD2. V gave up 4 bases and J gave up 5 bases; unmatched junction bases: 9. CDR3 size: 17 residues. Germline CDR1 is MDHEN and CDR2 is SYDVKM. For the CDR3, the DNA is TGTGCCAGCAGTTCCTCTGGGACTAGCGGGGCTTTAGATACGCAGTATTTT. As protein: CASSSSGTSGALDTQYF.

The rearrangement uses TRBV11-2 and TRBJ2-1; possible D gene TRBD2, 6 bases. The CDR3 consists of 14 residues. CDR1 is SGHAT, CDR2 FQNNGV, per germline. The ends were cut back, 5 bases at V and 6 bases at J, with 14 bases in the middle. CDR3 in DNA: TGTGCCAGCAGCCCGTCAGGACTAACCAATGAGCAGTTCTTC. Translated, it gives CASSPSGLTNEQFF.

The chain's CDR3 is CASGRQGAAEAFF. The CDR3 nucleotides are TGTGCCAGCGGACGACAGGGGGCCGCTGAAGCTTTCTTT. The chain is built from TRBV3-1 (or the pseudogene TRBV3-2) and TRBJ1-1, with 10 bases lining up with TRBD1. Germline CDR1 and CDR2: LGHDT and YNNKEL (reference sequence). This CDR3 is built from 13 residues. Trimming cost V 8 bases and J 6 bases; bases outside gene matches: 6.

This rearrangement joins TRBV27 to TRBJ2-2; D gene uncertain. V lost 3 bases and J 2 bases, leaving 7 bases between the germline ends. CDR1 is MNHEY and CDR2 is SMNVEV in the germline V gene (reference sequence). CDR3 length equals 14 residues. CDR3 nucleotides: TGTGCCAGCAGTTTTCTACGAAACACCGGGGAGCTGTTTTTT. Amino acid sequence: CASSFLRNTGELFF.

The CDR3 DNA reads as TGTGCCAGCAGCTATGGGACAGGGATGTTCTACGAGCAGTACGTC. This encodes CASSYGTGMFYEQYV. The V gene is TRBV7-9, the J gene TRBJ2-7, with 9 bases identical to TRBD1. The V gene's germline CDR1 is SEHNR and CDR2 FQNEAQ (reference sequence). This CDR3 has 15 amino acids. With V trimmed by 4 bases and J by 3 bases, 7 bases remained unmatched.

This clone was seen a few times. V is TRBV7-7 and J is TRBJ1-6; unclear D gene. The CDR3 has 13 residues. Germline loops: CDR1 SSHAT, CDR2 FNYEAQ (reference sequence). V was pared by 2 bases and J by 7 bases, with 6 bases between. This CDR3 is CASSLSLNSPLHF. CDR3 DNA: TGTGCCAGCAGCTTAAGTTTAAATTCACCCCTCCACTTT.